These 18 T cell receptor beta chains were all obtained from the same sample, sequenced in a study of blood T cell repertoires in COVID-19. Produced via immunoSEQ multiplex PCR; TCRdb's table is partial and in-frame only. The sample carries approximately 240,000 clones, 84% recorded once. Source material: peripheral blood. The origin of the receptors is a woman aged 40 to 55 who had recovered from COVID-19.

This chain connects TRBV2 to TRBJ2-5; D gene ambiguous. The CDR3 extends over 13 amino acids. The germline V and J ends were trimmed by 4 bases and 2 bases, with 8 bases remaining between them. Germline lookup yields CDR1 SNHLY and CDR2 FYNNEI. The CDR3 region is CASSVRGQETQYF. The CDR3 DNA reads TGTGCCAGCAGTGTCAGAGGACAAGAGACCCAGTACTTC.

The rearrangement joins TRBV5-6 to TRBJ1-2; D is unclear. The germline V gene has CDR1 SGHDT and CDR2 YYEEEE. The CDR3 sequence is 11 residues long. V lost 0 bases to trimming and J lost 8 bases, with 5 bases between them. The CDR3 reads CASSLGSGYTF. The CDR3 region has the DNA TGTGCCAGCAGCTTGGGTTCGGGCTACACCTTC.

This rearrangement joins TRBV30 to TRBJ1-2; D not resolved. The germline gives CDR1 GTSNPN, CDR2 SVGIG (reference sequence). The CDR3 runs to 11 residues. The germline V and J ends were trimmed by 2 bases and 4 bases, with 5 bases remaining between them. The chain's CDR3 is CAWSPGYGYTF. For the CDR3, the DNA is TGTGCCTGGAGTCCGGGCTATGGCTACACCTTC. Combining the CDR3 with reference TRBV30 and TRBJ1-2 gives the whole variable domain SQTIHQWPATLVQPVGSPLSLECTVEGTSNPNLYWYRQAAGRGLQLLFYSVGIGQISSEVPQNLSASRPQDRQFILSSKKLLLSDSGFYLCAWSPGYGYTFGSGTRLTVV.

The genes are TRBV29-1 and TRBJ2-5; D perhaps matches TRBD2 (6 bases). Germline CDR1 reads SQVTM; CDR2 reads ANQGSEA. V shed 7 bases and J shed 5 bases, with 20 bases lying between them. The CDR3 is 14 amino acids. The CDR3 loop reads CSGAMTIRGETQYF. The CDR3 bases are TGCAGCGGCGCTATGACAATCCGGGGGGAGACCCAGTACTTC.

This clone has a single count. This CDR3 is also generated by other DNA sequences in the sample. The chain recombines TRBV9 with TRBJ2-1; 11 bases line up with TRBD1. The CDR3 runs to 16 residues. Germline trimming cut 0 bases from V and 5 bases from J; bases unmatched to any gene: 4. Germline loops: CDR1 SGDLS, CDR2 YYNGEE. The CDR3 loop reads CASSVVGQGADNEQFF. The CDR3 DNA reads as TGTGCCAGCAGCGTAGTCGGACAGGGGGCGGACAATGAGCAGTTCTTC.

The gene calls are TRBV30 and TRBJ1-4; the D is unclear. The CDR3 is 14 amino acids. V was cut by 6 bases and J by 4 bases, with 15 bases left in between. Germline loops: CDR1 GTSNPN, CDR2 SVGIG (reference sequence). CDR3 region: CACPGSGDNEKLFF. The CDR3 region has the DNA TGTGCCTGTCCCGGATCAGGCGATAATGAAAAACTGTTTTTT.

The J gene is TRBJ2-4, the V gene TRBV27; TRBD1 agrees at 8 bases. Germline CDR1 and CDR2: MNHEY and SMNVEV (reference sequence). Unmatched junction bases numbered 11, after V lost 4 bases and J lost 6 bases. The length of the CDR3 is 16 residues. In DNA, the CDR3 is TGTGCCAGCAGTTCCGGGACAGGCCGTCGACTAAACATTCAGTACTTC. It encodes CASSSGTGRRLNIQYF.

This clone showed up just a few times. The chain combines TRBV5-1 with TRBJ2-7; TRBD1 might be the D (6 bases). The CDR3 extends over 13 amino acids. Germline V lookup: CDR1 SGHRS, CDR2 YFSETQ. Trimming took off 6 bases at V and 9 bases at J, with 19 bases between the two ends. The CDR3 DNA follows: TGCGCCAGCACAGACACAGGGAACCCCAGGCAGTACTTC. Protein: CASTDTGNPRQYF.

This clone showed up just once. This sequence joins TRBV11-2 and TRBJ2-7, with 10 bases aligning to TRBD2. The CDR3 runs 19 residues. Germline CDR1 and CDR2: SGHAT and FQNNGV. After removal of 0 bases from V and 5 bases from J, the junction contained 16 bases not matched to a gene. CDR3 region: CASSLDRGIKAGGPDEQYF. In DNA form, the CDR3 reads TGTGCCAGCAGCTTAGATAGGGGAATCAAAGCGGGGGGGCCGGACGAGCAGTACTTC.

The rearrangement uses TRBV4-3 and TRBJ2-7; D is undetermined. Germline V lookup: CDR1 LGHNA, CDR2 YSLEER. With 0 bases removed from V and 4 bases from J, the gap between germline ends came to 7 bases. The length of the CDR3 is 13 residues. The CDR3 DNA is TGCGCCAGCAGCCAAGAGGAGAGATACGAGCAGTACTTC. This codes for CASSQEERYEQYF.

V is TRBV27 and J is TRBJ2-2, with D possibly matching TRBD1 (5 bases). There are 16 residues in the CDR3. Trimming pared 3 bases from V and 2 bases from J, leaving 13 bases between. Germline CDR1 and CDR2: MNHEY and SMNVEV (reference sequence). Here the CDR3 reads CASSLPRGQNTGELFF. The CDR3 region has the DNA TGTGCCAGCAGTTTGCCAAGGGGTCAAAACACCGGGGAGCTGTTTTTT.

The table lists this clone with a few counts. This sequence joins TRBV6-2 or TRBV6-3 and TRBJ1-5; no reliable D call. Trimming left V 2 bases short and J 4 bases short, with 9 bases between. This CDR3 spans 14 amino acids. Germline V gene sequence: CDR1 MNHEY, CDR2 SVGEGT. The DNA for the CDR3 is TGTGCCAGCAGTTACGTCCGGGATAATCAGCCCCAGCATTTT. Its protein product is CASSYVRDNQPQHF.

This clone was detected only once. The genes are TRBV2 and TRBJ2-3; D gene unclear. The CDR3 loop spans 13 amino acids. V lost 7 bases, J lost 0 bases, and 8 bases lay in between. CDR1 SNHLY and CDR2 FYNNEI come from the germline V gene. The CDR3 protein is CASTLTSTDTQYF. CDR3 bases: TGTGCCAGCACCCTTACAAGCACAGATACGCAGTATTTT.

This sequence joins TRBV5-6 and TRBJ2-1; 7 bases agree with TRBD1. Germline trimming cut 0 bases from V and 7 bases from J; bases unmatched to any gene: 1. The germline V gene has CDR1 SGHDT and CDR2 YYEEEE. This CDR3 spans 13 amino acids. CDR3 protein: CASSLDRGNEQFF. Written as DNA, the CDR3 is TGTGCCAGCAGCTTGGACAGGGGAAATGAGCAGTTCTTC.

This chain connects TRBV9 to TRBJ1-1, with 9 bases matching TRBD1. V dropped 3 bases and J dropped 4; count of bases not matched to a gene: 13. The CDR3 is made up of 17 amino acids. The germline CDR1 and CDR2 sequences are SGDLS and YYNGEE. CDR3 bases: TGTGCCAGCAGCGGGGAAGGACAGGGGTTTTGGTCCACTGAAGCTTTCTTT. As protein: CASSGEGQGFWSTEAFF.

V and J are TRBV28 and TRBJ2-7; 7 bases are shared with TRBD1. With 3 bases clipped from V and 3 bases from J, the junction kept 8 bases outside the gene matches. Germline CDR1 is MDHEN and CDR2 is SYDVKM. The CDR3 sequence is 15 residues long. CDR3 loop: CASSLYGTVNYEQYF. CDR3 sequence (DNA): TGTGCCAGCAGTTTGTATGGGACAGTCAACTACGAGCAGTACTTC. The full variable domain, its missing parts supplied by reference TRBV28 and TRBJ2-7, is DVKVTQSSRYLVKRTGEKVFLECVQDMDHENMFWYRQDPGLGLRLIYFSYDVKMKEKGDIPEGYSVSREKKERFSLILESASTNQTSMYLCASSLYGTVNYEQYFGPGTRLTVT.

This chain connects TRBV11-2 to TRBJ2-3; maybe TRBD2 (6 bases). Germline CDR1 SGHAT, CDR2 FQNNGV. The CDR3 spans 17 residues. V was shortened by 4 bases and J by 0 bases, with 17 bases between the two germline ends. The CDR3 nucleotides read TGTGCCAGCAGCTCCCCCGTAGCGGTAACTAGCACAGATACGCAGTATTTT. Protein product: CASSSPVAVTSTDTQYF.

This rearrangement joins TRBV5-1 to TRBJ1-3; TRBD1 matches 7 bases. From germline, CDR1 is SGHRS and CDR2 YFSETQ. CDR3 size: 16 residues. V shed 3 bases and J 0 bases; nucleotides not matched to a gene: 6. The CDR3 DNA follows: TGCGCCAGCAGCTCACAGGGGACATCCTCTGGAAACACCATATATTTT. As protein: CASSSQGTSSGNTIYF. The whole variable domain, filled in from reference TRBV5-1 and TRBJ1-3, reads KAGVTQTPRYLIKTRGQQVTLSCSPISGHRSVSWYQQTPGQGLQFLFEYFSETQRNKGNFPGRFSGRQFSNSRSEMNVSTLELGDSALYLCASSSQGTSSGNTIYFGEGSWLTVV.